This TCR beta chain was retrieved from a study of blood T cell repertoires in COVID-19. Study in general: Samples came from the United States, Italy and Spain, spanning acute and convalescent COVID-19.

The CDR3 spans 14 residues. Germline V CDR1 and CDR2: MNHNY, SVGAGI (reference sequence). V was clipped by 5 bases and J by 0 bases; unmatched bases: 1. Here immunoSEQ multiplex PCR was the method, and the copy in TCRdb shows in-frame clones only, minus some. This table has 200,000 to 300,000 clones, about 91% appearing once. For this clone: This specimen includes other DNA sequences encoding the same CDR3.

The chain recombines TRBV6-6 with TRBJ2-1, with 7 bases lining up with TRBD2. Sequencing was carried out using peripheral blood. The receptor was isolated from an elderly man with acute or convalescent COVID-19. The CDR3 nucleotides are TGTGCCAGCAGTCCTAGCGGCTCCTACAATGAGCAGTTCTTC. It is translated as CASSPSGSYNEQFF.